One TCR beta chain is described in this entry. This clonotype has ten or more counts. Its antigen target is currently unknown. No much larger clone is present one base from it, and per-base qualities are unavailable. The TCR beta CDR3 regions were amplified from RNA transcripts. A first-round RT-PCR of the TCR CDR3 used the HTBI primer set with the Qiagen OneStep RT-PCR kit. A second multiplex PCR round built the libraries, followed by size selection and purification. The libraries were sequenced on an Illumina HiSeq2000 using paired-end 100 bp reads. For the original study's pipeline: Raw data were processed with SOAPnuke, discarding reads with adapters, uncalled bases, mean Phred below 15, or no exact constant-primer or identifier match. High-quality paired reads were merged with COPE v1.2.5, and unique nucleotide sequences were defined as clonotypes. MiTCR v1.1 was used to align the clonotypes against IMGT TRBV, TRBD and TRBJ reference segments. Analysis was restricted to V-J combinations with a frequency above 0.0001, which covered 99.2% of repertoires. A TCS score was defined as the ratio between F50 (clonal expansion) and ExV (chaos), using BLOSUM62-based TCRdist between CDR3 peptides within each V-J. Welch's t-statistics and random forest reduced 514 V-J features to 10 to 15, which were used in a naive Bayes classifier (R e1071). Thyroid-blood repertoire similarity was quantified with the Morisita-Horn index. TCRdb reprocessing: public reads trimmed at Q25 with fastp, clones called with MiXCR, in-frame beta chains kept. For every CDR3 protein sequence, its rows merge into one entry that carries the most common genes and DNA. TCRdb's processing, not the authors', yielded these V and J calls. Counted in this sample were roughly 510,000 distinct CDR3 sequences; 35% to 50% of them appeared once. The ten largest clones take up around two fifths of the sample.

The sample is drawn from a study of T cells in Graves' hyperthyroidism and ophthalmopathy (dated 2019 in TCRdb). General notes on the study: TCR V-J signatures able to tell the groups apart were searched for in a discovery cohort of approximately 95 patients, of whom roughly 42 had Graves' ophthalmopathy and some 60 had stable Graves' hyperthyroidism. In addition, the study compared T-cell repertoires in thyroid tissue and in blood from five or six Graves' hyperthyroidism patients. The roughly 100 discovery patients were randomly split 7:3 into training and test sets. Prospective prediction of ophthalmopathy was tested in an independent validation cohort consisting of some 20 hyperthyroidism patients and more than 15 patients who later progressed to ophthalmopathy. After sampling, hyperthyroidism patients received methimazole starting at 30 mg daily, and ophthalmopathy patients received high-dose intravenous methylprednisolone. The paper describes TCR Vbeta CDR3 sequencing of 140 or so peripheral blood samples, made up of some 42 ophthalmopathy patients, roughly 72 hyperthyroidism patients and 17 progressor patients. Summary of the overall study and its limitations: Sample size was not statistically predetermined, and investigators were not blinded to group allocation. In validation, progression to ophthalmopathy was predicted by the model with more than 65% sensitivity and about 72% specificity, a median of around 5.9 months before onset. Ophthalmopathy was separated from stable hyperthyroidism by a 13 V-J signature model, with just over 85% sensitivity and about 81% specificity obtained in cross-validation and 80%/75% obtained in testing. Blood samples also contained most of the expanded thyroid clonotypes (frequency above 0.001), which suggests that blood repertoires may reflect thyroid immune responses.

CDR1 and CDR2 (SEHNR, FQNEAQ) derive from the germline V gene (reference sequence). The CDR3 contains 15 residues, cysteine and phenylalanine counted. This entry keeps only the CDR3 DNA: 45 bases, framed from base 1. V is pared back by 6 bases and J by 1 base, with 15 bases lying between the germline termini. Any patient with an uncontrolled infection, another autoimmune disease, pregnancy or lactation was excluded. Diagnoses were based on clinical symptoms, serum thyroxine and TRAb, thyroid ultrasound and orbital computed tomography. Total RNA was extracted with Trizol reagent, and quality was checked on an Agilent 2100 Bioanalyzer.

The clonotype originates from an adult woman with Graves' disease, either hyperthyroidism or ophthalmopathy (not recorded which). Sequencing used peripheral blood or thyroid tissue (not recorded which). Here the chain combines TRBV7-9 and TRBJ1-1; no D gene call is confident. The nucleotide sequence is TGTGCCAGCAGGTACATTTCCCCCGGGAACACTGAAGCTTTCTTT. Its product reads: CASRYISPGNTEAFF.